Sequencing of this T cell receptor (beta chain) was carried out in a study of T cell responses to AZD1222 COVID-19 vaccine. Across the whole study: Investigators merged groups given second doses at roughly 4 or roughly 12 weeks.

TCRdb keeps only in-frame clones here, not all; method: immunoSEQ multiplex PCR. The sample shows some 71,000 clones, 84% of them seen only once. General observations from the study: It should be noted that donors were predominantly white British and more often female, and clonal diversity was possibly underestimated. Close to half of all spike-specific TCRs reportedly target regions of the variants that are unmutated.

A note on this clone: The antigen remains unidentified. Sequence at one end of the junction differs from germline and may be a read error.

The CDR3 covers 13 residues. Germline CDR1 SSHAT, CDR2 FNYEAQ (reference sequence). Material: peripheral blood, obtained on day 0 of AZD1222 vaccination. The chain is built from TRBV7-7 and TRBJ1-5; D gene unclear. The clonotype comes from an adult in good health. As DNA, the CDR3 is TGTGCTAGCAGCTTAGGAGACAATCAGCCCCAGCATTTT. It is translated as CASSLGDNQPQHF.